A selection of T cell receptor beta chains follows, all from one sample in a study of T cell responses to AZD1222 COVID-19 vaccine. Assay: immunoSEQ multiplex PCR; the TCRdb copy retains only in-frame clones and omits some. In the table there are 100,000 or so clones, nearly 90% of which are singletons. The sample here was peripheral blood, taken on day 0 of AZD1222 vaccination. These receptors were taken from an adult in good health. The CDR3 runs from the conserved cysteine through the conserved F or W. Each record gives: CDR3 protein, CDR3 DNA, D gene, J gene, V gene, clone size. D genes are given only for firm matches. Clone sizes are given selectively: once, few, many, or a class where the clone is expanded.

CDR3 protein: CASGRTGTGTSFGYTF
CDR3 DNA: TGTGCCAGCGGACGAACCGGGACAGGGACCTCTTTTGGCTACACCTTC
D gene: TRBD1
J gene: TRBJ1-2
V gene: TRBV27
clone size: NA

CDR3 protein: CASGLEGGAGSPLHF
CDR3 DNA: TGTGCTAGTGGTTTGGAAGGGGGCGCGGGGTCACCCCTCCACTTT
D gene: TRBD1
J gene: TRBJ1-6
V gene: TRBV12-5
clone size: once

CDR3 protein: CASSPRRGGYTF
CDR3 DNA: TGTGCCAGCAGCCCGCGCAGGGGCGGCTACACCTTC
D gene: NA
J gene: TRBJ1-2
V gene: TRBV7-2
clone size: NA

CDR3 protein: CASGNREGQPQHF
CDR3 DNA: TGTGCCAGCGGTAATAGGGAGGGGCAGCCCCAGCATTTT
D gene: NA
J gene: TRBJ1-5
V gene: TRBV2
clone size: once

CDR3 protein: CASSDSSGRAVEQFF
CDR3 DNA: TGTGCCAGCAGCGACTCTAGCGGGAGGGCCGTTGAGCAGTTCTTC
D gene: TRBD2
J gene: TRBJ2-1
V gene: TRBV9
clone size: NA

CDR3 protein: CASSYSVTGSIMNTEAFF
CDR3 DNA: TGTGCCAGCAGTTACTCGGTAACAGGTAGTATCATGAACACTGAAGCTTTCTTT
D gene: NA
J gene: TRBJ1-1
V gene: TRBV6-2/TRBV6-3
clone size: NA

CDR3 protein: CASSLVGGTWGELFF
CDR3 DNA: TGTGCCAGCAGCTTAGTAGGCGGGACCTGGGGGGAGCTGTTTTTT
D gene: NA
J gene: TRBJ2-2
V gene: TRBV7-2
clone size: NA

CDR3 protein: CASSLGVIHGYTF
CDR3 DNA: TGTGCCAGCAGTTTGGGTGTCATCCATGGCTACACCTTC
D gene: NA
J gene: TRBJ1-2
V gene: TRBV12-3/TRBV12-4
clone size: NA

CDR3 protein: CASSGQSNQPQHF
CDR3 DNA: TGTGCCAGCAGTGGCCAGAGCAATCAGCCCCAGCATTTT
D gene: NA
J gene: TRBJ1-5
V gene: TRBV6-6
clone size: NA

CDR3 protein: CASSSTPFEQFF
CDR3 DNA: TGTGCCAGCAGTTCGACCCCTTTTGAGCAGTTCTTC
D gene: NA
J gene: TRBJ2-1
V gene: TRBV28
clone size: NA

CDR3 protein: CASSQEGLWSSYNEQFF
CDR3 DNA: TGTGCCAGCAGCCAAGAGGGACTTTGGAGCTCCTACAATGAGCAGTTCTTC
D gene: NA
J gene: TRBJ2-1
V gene: TRBV3-1/TRBV3-2
clone size: NA